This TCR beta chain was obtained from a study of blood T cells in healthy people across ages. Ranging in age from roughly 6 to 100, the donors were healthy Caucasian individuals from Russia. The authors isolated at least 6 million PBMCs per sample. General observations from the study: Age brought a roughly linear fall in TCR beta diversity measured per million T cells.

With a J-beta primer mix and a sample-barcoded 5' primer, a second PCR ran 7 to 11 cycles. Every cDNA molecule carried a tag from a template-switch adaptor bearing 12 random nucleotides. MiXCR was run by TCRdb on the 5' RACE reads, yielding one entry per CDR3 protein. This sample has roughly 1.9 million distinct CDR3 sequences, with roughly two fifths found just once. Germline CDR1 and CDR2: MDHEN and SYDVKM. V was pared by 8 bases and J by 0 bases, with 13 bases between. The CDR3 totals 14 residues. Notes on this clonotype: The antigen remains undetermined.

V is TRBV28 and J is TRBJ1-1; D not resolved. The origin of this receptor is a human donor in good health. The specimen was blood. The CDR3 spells CASREGRVNTEAFF. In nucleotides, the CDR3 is TGTGCCAGCCGCGAGGGTCGGGTGAACACTGAAGCTTTCTTT. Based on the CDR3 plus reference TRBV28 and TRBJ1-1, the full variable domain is DVKVTQSSRYLVKRTGEKVFLECVQDMDHENMFWYRQDPGLGLRLIYFSYDVKMKEKGDIPEGYSVSREKKERFSLILESASTNQTSMYLCASREGRVNTEAFFGQGTRLTVV.